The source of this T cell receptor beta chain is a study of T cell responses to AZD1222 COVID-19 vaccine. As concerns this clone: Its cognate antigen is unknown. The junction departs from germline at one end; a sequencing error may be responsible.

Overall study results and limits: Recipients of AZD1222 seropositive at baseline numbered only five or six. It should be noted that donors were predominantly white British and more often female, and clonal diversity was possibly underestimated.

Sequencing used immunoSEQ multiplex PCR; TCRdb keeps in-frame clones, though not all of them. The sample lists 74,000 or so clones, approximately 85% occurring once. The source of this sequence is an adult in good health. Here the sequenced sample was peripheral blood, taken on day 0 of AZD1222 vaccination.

The CDR3 DNA reads TGTGCCAGCAGTCCCCTATTATATTCGCCCCTCCACTTT. Translated, it gives CASSPLLYSPLHF. The chain combines TRBV12-3 or TRBV12-4 with TRBJ1-6; D is unclear. The CDR3 totals 13 residues.